These 9 T cell receptor beta chains originate from one sample sequenced in a study of blood T cells in healthy people across ages. The second PCR ran about 6 to 11 cycles with a sample-barcoded 5' primer and J-beta primers. MiXCR, run by TCRdb on the 5' RACE reads, gives a single entry per CDR3 protein. Altogether some 1.7 million distinct CDR3 sequences are present, under 30% being singletons, with the ten largest covering over 7%. The sequencing input was blood. The receptors stem from a woman aged 25 to 39 in good health.

This clonotype was counted a few times. The rearrangement joins TRBV20-1 to TRBJ2-1, with D possibly TRBD2 on 5 matching bases. The CDR3 loop spans 16 amino acids. From germline, CDR1 is DFQATT and CDR2 SNEGSKA (reference sequence). Trimming pared 0 bases from V and 6 bases from J, leaving 18 bases between. The CDR3 sequence is CSAREPLGRGINEQFF. DNA of the CDR3: TGCAGTGCTAGAGAACCCCTGGGAAGAGGGATCAATGAGCAGTTCTTC.

The CDR3 sequence: CASSQLEGRNTEAFF. As DNA, the CDR3 is TGTGCCAGCTCGCAGTTGGAGGGCCGGAACACTGAAGCTTTCTTT. The chain links TRBV18 to TRBJ1-1; no clear D gene. The CDR3 is 15 residues long. CDR1 is KGHSH, CDR2 LQKENI, per germline. The V end was cut by 6 bases, the J end by 1 base, with 15 bases between.

This clonotype was observed many times. V usage is TRBV3-1 and J usage is TRBJ2-7, with 14 bases identical to TRBD2. The CDR3 totals 15 residues. Germline V CDR1 and CDR2: LGHDT, YNNKEL (reference sequence). V lost 3 bases and J lost 6; bases outside the gene matches: 4. CDR3 sequence: CASSQGTSGSSEQYF. The CDR3 DNA is TGTGCCAGCAGCCAGGGGACTAGCGGGAGTAGCGAGCAGTACTTC.

A few counts support this clonotype. This rearrangement joins TRBV5-1 to TRBJ2-2, with 7 bases aligning to TRBD2. The CDR3 has 15 residues. Germline V gives CDR1 SGHRS, CDR2 YFSETQ. Losses at the gene ends were 10 bases for V and 1 base for J; bases not matched to a gene: 10. This CDR3 is CAPEGRGLNTGELFF. The DNA for the CDR3 is TGCGCCCCGGAGGGGCGGGGGTTGAACACCGGGGAGCTGTTTTTT.

This clonotype was counted once. V is TRBV7-2 and J is TRBJ2-2; no clear D gene. The V gene lost 3 bases and the J gene lost 6 bases, with 8 bases spanning the gap. CDR3 length equals 13 residues. Germline V gene sequence: CDR1 SGHTA, CDR2 FQGNSA. CDR3 DNA: TGTGCCAGCAGCTTTAACTGGGCCGGGGAGCTGTTTTTT. Protein: CASSFNWAGELFF.

The chain is built from TRBV2 and TRBJ1-2; 8 bases are a match to TRBD1. The length of the CDR3 is 15 residues. V shed 6 bases and J 12 bases; nucleotides not matched to a gene: 18. The germline V gene has CDR1 SNHLY and CDR2 FYNNEI. CDR3 bases: TGTGCCAGCAGGAGGGCGGGACAGGCCCTACGTAGCCACACCTTC. This gives the protein CASRRAGQALRSHTF.

This clonotype came up a few times. This sequence joins TRBV6-2 or TRBV6-3 and TRBJ1-2; D gene uncertain. V was trimmed by 7 bases and J by 8 bases, leaving 14 bases between them. This CDR3 comprises 12 residues. Per the germline V gene, CDR1 is MNHEY and CDR2 is SVGEGT. For the CDR3, the DNA is TGTGCCAGCACTTTTGGACGGGAAGGCTACACCTTC. The encoded protein is CASTFGREGYTF.

This clonotype was recorded a few times. This sequence joins TRBV13 and TRBJ2-1; D remains unclear. Trimming removed 1 base at V and 7 bases at J, with 17 bases between. The germline V gene has CDR1 PRHDT and CDR2 FYEKMQ (reference sequence). The CDR3 has 16 residues. In nucleotides, the CDR3 is TGTGCCAGCAGCTTAGTTGGCACCATAAAAGGGAATGAGCAGTTCTTC. It translates to CASSLVGTIKGNEQFF.

The chain links TRBV28 to TRBJ1-2; tentatively, D is TRBD1 (5 bases). Germline CDR1 is MDHEN and CDR2 is SYDVKM. CDR3 length equals 14 residues. V lost 3 bases and J lost 4, with 12 bases in between. CDR3 protein: CASSFGRESYGYTF. DNA of the CDR3: TGTGCCAGCAGTTTTGGCAGGGAAAGCTATGGCTACACCTTC.